This TCR beta chain comes out of a study of CD8+ T cells in alopecia areata. The authors extracted RNA and reverse transcribed it into cDNA as the sequencing template. Profiling relied on immunoSEQ multiplex PCR, and the TCRdb table lists in-frame clones only, not all of them. The repertoire includes about 180,000 clones, 51% of them detected once, and around 10% sits in the top ten. This clone was found a few times. This CDR3 comprises 18 residues. The germline V gene encodes CDR1 SGHDN and CDR2 FVKESK. After removal of 4 bases from V and 4 bases from J, the junction contained 15 bases not matched to a gene. Treatment denoted: oral pan-JAK inhibitor, 5-10 mg twice daily.

Source: CD8+ T cells sorted from blood, taken around week 54, from a patient treated with tofacitinib. The genes are TRBV14 and TRBJ2-3; TRBD2 aligns across 9 bases. This TCR was recovered from a human donor with alopecia areata. In nucleotides, the CDR3 is TGTGCCAGCAGCCTTACCGCCGGGACTAGCCGATTATCAGATACGCAGTATTTT. It is translated as CASSLTAGTSRLSDTQYF.